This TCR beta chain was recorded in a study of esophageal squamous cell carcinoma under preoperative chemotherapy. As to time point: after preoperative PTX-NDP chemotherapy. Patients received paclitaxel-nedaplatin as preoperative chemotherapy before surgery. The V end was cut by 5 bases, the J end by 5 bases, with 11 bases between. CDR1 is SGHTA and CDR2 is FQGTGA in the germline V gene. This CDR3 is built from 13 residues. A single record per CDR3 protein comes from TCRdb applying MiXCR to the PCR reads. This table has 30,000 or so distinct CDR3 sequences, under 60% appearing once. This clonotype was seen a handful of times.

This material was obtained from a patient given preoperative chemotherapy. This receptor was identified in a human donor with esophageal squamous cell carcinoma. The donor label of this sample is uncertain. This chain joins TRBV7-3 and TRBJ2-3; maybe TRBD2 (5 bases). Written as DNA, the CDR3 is TGTGCCAGCAGCCTTGGCCGGGGAGATACGCAGTATTTT. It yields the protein CASSLGRGDTQYF.